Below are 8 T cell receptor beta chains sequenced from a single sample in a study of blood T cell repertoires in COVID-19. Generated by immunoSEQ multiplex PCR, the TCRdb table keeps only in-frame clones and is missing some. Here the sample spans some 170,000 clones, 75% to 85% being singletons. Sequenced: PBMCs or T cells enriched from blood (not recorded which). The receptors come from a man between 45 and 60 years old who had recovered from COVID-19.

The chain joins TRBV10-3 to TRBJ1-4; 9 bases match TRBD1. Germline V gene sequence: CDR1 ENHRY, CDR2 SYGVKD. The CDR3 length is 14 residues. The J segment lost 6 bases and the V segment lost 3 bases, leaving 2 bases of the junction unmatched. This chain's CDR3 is CAISDRQGDEKLFF. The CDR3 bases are TGTGCCATCAGTGATCGACAGGGGGATGAAAAACTGTTTTTT.

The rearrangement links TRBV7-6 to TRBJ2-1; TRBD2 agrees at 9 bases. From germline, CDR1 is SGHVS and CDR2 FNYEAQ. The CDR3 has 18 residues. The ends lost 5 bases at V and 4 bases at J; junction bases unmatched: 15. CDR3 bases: TGTGCCAGCAGCCAAACCGCGGGGACTAGCCCCTATTACAATGAGCAGTTCTTC. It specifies CASSQTAGTSPYYNEQFF.

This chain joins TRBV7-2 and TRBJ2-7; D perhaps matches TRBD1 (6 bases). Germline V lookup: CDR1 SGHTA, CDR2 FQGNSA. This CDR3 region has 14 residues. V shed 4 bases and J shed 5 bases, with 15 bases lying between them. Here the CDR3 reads CASSSHRVLNEQYF. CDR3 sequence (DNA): TGTGCCAGCAGCTCGCACAGGGTACTGAACGAGCAGTACTTC.

CDR3 coding DNA: TGTGCCAGCACCCTCTTGGGTAGCGGGGGAAGCACAGATACGCAGTATTTT. Its translation: CASTLLGSGGSTDTQYF. This chain connects TRBV2 to TRBJ2-3; 9 bases align to TRBD2. Germline V gene sequence: CDR1 SNHLY, CDR2 FYNNEI. Trimming at V came to 7 bases and at J to 0 bases, leaving 11 bases not matched to a gene. The CDR3 runs to 17 residues.

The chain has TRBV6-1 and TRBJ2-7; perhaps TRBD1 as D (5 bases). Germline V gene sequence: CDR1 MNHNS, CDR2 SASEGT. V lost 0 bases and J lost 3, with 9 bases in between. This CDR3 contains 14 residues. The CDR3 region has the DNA TGTGCCAGCAGTGAAGCGGACATGGGCTACGAGCAGTACTTC. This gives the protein CASSEADMGYEQYF.

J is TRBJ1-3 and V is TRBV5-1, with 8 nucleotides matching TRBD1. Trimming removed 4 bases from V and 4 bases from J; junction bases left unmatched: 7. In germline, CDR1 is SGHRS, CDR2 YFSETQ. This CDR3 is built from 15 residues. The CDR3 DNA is TGCGCCAGCAGCACCTCGGACAGGGTCGGAAACACCATATATTTT. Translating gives CASSTSDRVGNTIYF.

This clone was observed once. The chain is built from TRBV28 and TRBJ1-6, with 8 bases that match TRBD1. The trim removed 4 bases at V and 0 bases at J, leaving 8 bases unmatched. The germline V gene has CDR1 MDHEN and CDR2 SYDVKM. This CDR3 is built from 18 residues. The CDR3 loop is CASSSEDRASSYNSPLHF. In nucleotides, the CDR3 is TGTGCCAGCAGTTCCGAGGACAGGGCAAGCTCCTATAATTCACCCCTCCACTTT.

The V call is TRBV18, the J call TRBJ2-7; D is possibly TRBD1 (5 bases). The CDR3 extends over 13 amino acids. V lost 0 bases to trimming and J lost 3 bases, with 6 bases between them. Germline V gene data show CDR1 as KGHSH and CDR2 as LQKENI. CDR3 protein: CASSPPDNYEQYF. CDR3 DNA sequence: TGTGCCAGCTCACCACCGGACAACTACGAGCAGTACTTC.